The 9 T cell receptor beta chains below all came from one sample that was sequenced in a study of liver allograft versus peripheral blood T cells. About the study: Within transplanted livers, the T cell receptor repertoires were examined and compared against the repertoires present in the peripheral blood of liver transplant recipients.

TCRdb re-called the reads with MiXCR, one entry per CDR3 protein. The sample lists approximately 9,000 distinct CDR3 sequences; around 20% were seen once. Every receptor here comes from a human patient who had a liver transplant. Some of these T cells may belong to the graft donor.

The chain recombines TRBV5-4 with TRBJ2-1; 9 positions match TRBD1. Per germline, CDR1 SGHNT and CDR2 YYREEE (reference sequence). V gave up 2 bases and J gave up 4 bases; unmatched junction bases: 4. The CDR3 runs 15 residues. CDR3 sequence reads: CASSLKTGGYNEQFF. Written as DNA, the CDR3 is TGTGCCAGCAGCTTAAAGACAGGGGGGTACAATGAGCAGTTCTTC.

Ten or more counts support this clonotype. The rearrangement uses TRBV6-2 or TRBV6-3 and TRBJ2-3; D call uncertain. V dropped 4 bases and J dropped 0 bases, with 11 bases sitting between them. The length of the CDR3 is 15 residues. Germline-derived CDR1 and CDR2 are MNHEY and SVGEGT. The CDR3 spells CASSLGRTSTDTQYF. In DNA, the CDR3 is TGTGCCAGCAGTTTAGGTCGAACTAGCACAGATACGCAGTATTTT.

About this clonotype: Being one base from a much bigger clone, this may be a read error. V is TRBV19 and J is TRBJ2-2, with D possibly TRBD2 on 5 matching bases. Trimming took off 3 bases at V and 0 bases at J, with 11 bases between the two ends. Germline CDR1 reads LNHDA; CDR2 reads SQIVND (reference sequence). The CDR3 length is 16 residues. The CDR3 reads CASSIDSGANTGELFF. CDR3 nucleotides: TGTGCCAGTAGTATTGATTCCGGGGCGAACACCGGGGAGCTGTTTTTT. The full variable domain, with the rest looked up from reference TRBV19 and TRBJ2-2, is DGGITQSPKYLFRKEGQNVTLSCEQNLNHDAMYWYRQDPGQGLRLIYYSQIVNDFQKGDIAEGYSVSREKKESFPLTVTSAQKNPTAFYLCASSIDSGANTGELFFGEGSRLTVL.

The CDR3 DNA is TGTGCCAGTAGTTCATCAGCCTACGAGCAGTACTTC. Translation gives CASSSSAYEQYF. J is TRBJ2-7 and V is TRBV19; D is undetermined. Germline CDR1 LNHDA, CDR2 SQIVND (reference sequence). The length of the CDR3 is 12 residues. V was cut by 5 bases and J by 2 bases, with 7 bases left in between.

The sample holds a few counts of this clonotype. CDR3 protein: CASSLGRTSGYTF. CDR3 DNA: TGTGCCAGCAGCTTAGGACGGACGTCTGGCTACACCTTC. V usage is TRBV5-4 and J usage is TRBJ1-2; D gene unclear. Trimming cost V 2 bases and J 7 bases, with 12 bases left between them. Germline V gives CDR1 SGHNT, CDR2 YYREEE (reference sequence). The CDR3 totals 13 residues.

This clonotype is medium-sized. The chain uses TRBV15 and TRBJ1-1; D remains ambiguous. V lost 0 bases to trimming and J lost 4 bases, with 12 bases between them. This CDR3 contains 15 residues. Per germline, CDR1 LNHNV and CDR2 YYDKDF (reference sequence). The CDR3: CATSRDRATSTEAFF. The CDR3 nucleotides read TGTGCCACCAGCAGAGACCGGGCTACATCCACTGAAGCTTTCTTT.

This chain links TRBV7-9 with TRBJ2-3; perhaps TRBD2 as D (7 bases). The V and J ends lost 11 bases and 0 bases respectively, with 18 bases between them. This CDR3 region has 15 residues. CDR1 and CDR2 (germline): SEHNR, FQNEAQ (reference sequence). DNA for the CDR3: TGTGCCGGGAGGGGGGCCAGAGGTAGCACAGATACGCAGTATTTT. Protein product: CAGRGARGSTDTQYF.

This chain uses TRBV12-3 or TRBV12-4 with TRBJ2-3; D gene uncertain. V was cut by 2 bases and J by 7 bases, with 13 bases left in between. The CDR3 covers 14 residues. In DNA form, the CDR3 reads TGTGCCAGCAGTTTATCGTCCGGGTGGTATACGCAGTATTTT. It encodes CASSLSSGWYTQYF.

CDR3 loop: CASSYGVWSGGTYEQYF. Written as DNA, the CDR3 is TGTGCCAGCAGTTACGGGGTCTGGAGCGGCGGGACCTACGAGCAGTACTTC. The V and J genes are TRBV6-5 and TRBJ2-7; a possible D gene is TRBD2 (6 bases). Trimming left V 2 bases short and J 2 bases short, with 19 bases between. CDR1 and CDR2 (germline): MNHEY, SVGAGI. The length of the CDR3 is 17 residues.